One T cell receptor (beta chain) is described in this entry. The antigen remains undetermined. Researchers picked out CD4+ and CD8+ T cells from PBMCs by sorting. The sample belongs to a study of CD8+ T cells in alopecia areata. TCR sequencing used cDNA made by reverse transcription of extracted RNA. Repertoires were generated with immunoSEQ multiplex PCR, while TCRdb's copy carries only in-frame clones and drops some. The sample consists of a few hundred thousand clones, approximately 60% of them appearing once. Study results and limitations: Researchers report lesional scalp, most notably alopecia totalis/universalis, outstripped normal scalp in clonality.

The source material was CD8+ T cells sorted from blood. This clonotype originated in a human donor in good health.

The CDR3: CSVVGGLDQPQHF. DNA of the CDR3: TGCAGCGTTGTCGGGGGGCTCGATCAGCCCCAGCATTTT. This chain connects TRBV29-1 to TRBJ1-5, with D possibly TRBD1 on 6 matching bases. Trimming took off 4 bases at V and 5 bases at J, with 12 bases between the two ends. CDR1 is SQVTM and CDR2 is ANQGSEA in the germline V gene. The CDR3 has 13 residues.